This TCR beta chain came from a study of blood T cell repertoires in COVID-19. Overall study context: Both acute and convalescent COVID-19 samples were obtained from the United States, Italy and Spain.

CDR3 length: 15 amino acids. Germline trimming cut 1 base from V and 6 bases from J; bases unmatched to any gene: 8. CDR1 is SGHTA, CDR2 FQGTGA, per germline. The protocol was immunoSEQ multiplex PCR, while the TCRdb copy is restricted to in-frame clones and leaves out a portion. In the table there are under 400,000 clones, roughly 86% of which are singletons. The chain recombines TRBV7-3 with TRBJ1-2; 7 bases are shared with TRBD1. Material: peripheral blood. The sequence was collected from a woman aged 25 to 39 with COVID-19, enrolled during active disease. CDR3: CASSLRPGQANGYTF. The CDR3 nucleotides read TGTGCCAGCAGCTTAAGACCCGGACAGGCCAATGGCTACACCTTC.